This T cell receptor (beta chain) was identified in a study of T-cell reconstitution after alpha-beta-depleted transplantation in children. As to this clonotype: The antigen is not known.

Trimming removed 7 bases from V and 2 bases from J, with 15 bases in between. Germline CDR1 is SGHTA and CDR2 is FQGNSA. This CDR3 contains 14 residues. Broader study findings: From newly produced T cells came most of the T-cell counts and diversity one year after transplant. Several hundred graft clones that had expanded were reportedly the source of alpha-beta T cells about two months after transplant. Surviving thymic progenitors and recipient T cells were the source of high TCRbeta diversity at day 60 in some patients.

The authors prepared the TCRbeta library with unique molecular identifiers. TCRdb recomputed calls from the PCR reads with MiXCR, one row per CDR3 protein. The table lists around 960,000 distinct CDR3 sequences, less than 30% of them singletons. The gene calls are TRBV7-2 and TRBJ2-7, with a possible D match to TRBD1 (6 bases). The specimen was PBMCs, mostly from graft donor cells, collected 360 days after TCRalphabeta/CD19-depleted stem cell transplant. This receptor was obtained from a boy under two years old who had a stem cell transplant for SCID, so the T cells may come from the graft donor. CDR3 residues: CASTVDSLTYEQYF. CDR3 in DNA: TGTGCCAGCACAGTGGACAGCCTAACCTACGAGCAGTACTTC.